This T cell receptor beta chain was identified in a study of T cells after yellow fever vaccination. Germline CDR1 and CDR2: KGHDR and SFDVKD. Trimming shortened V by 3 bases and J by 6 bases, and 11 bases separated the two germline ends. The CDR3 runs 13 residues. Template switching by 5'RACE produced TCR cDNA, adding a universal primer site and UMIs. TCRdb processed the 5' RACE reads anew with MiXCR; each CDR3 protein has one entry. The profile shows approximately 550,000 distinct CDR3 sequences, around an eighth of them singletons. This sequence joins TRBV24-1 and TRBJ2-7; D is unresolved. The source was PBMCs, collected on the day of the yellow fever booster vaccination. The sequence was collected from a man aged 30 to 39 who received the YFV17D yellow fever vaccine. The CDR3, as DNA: TGTGCCACCAGTGATGCTCGTTTGTCCGAGCAGTACTTC. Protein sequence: CATSDARLSEQYF.